What follows are 26 T cell receptor beta chains derived from one specimen sequenced in a study of OX40 agonist ivuxolimab in advanced cancers. Sequencing used immunoSEQ multiplex PCR; TCRdb keeps in-frame clones, though not all of them. The sample contains tens of thousands of clones, around nine tenths of which appear only once. The material sequenced was CD4+ or CD8+ T cells sorted from blood, taken in a trial of the OX40 agonist ivuxolimab. The receptors derive from an adult with an advanced solid tumor such as melanoma, head and neck, liver or kidney cancer.

This chain links TRBV5-1 with TRBJ2-5, with D perhaps being TRBD1 or TRBD2 (5 bases each). The CDR3 spans 16 residues. V lost 3 bases and J 0 bases, leaving 15 bases between the germline ends. Per germline, CDR1 SGHRS and CDR2 YFSETQ. The CDR3 region is CASSSGTQEYQETQYF. The CDR3 DNA reads TGCGCCAGCAGCTCAGGGACCCAAGAGTACCAAGAGACCCAGTACTTC.

The DNA for the CDR3 is TGCGCCAGCAGCCTAAGCCTAAGCCAACCCTACGAGCAGTACTTC. This codes for CASSLSLSQPYEQYF. V gene TRBV5-1 combines with J gene TRBJ2-7; D gene unclear. Germline lookup yields CDR1 SGHRS and CDR2 YFSETQ. The CDR3 is 15 residues long. V was clipped by 4 bases and J by 2 bases, with 16 bases between them.

J is TRBJ1-6 and V is TRBV4-1; TRBD1 aligns across 8 bases. The ends lost 4 bases at V and 7 bases at J; junction bases unmatched: 9. The CDR3 is made up of 16 amino acids. Germline V lookup: CDR1 MGHRA, CDR2 YSYEKL. The CDR3 region has the DNA TGCGCCAGCAGCCGTGGGACAGGCTTAAGGAATTCACCCCTCCACTTT. Translated: CASSRGTGLRNSPLHF.

The chain employs TRBV7-9 and TRBJ2-1; D is uncertain. The V and J ends lost 0 bases and 9 bases respectively, with 9 bases between them. Per germline, CDR1 SEHNR and CDR2 FQNEAQ (reference sequence). The CDR3 runs to 13 residues. The CDR3 sequence is CASSLAGNGEQFF. In nucleotides, the CDR3 is TGTGCCAGCAGCTTAGCGGGGAACGGTGAGCAGTTCTTC.

This clone was observed a single time. This chain uses TRBV7-9 with TRBJ2-1, with 12 bases matching TRBD2. The CDR3 length is 17 residues. V gave up 5 bases and J gave up 6 bases; unmatched junction bases: 11. From germline, CDR1 is SEHNR and CDR2 FQNEAQ (reference sequence). CDR3 coding DNA: TGTGCCAGCAGCCGAGGACTAGCGGGGCAGGGGGGCAATGAGCAGTTCTTC. Encoded protein: CASSRGLAGQGGNEQFF.

The rearrangement links TRBV5-4 to TRBJ2-5; tentatively, D is TRBD1 (5 bases). Germline V gene sequence: CDR1 SGHNT, CDR2 YYREEE (reference sequence). This CDR3 has 13 amino acids. V gave up 3 bases and J gave up 6 bases, with 12 bases separating them. CDR3 bases: TGTGCCAGCAGCTGGGGCAGGGAAAAGACCCAGTACTTC. It specifies CASSWGREKTQYF.

The rearrangement joins TRBV4-2 to TRBJ2-7, with D tentatively TRBD2 (5 bases). The V gene's germline CDR1 is LGHNA and CDR2 YNFKEQ. Trimming shortened V by 4 bases and J by 6 bases, and 13 bases separated the two germline ends. The CDR3 consists of 13 residues. The CDR3 loop reads CASSPTGVGEQYF. CDR3 coding DNA: TGTGCCAGCAGCCCGACCGGGGTGGGCGAGCAGTACTTC.

The chain links TRBV9 to TRBJ2-4, with TRBD1 matching 9 bases. This CDR3 spans 15 amino acids. V was pared by 2 bases and J by 6 bases, with 6 bases of the junction left unmatched. Germline lookup yields CDR1 SGDLS and CDR2 YYNGEE. CDR3 DNA sequence: TGTGCCAGCAGCGTCCAGGGACAGGGAGGAAACATTCAGTACTTC. Encoded protein: CASSVQGQGGNIQYF.

V and J are TRBV9 and TRBJ2-2; no clear D. V was shortened by 4 bases and J by 6 bases, with 16 bases between the two germline ends. Germline lookup yields CDR1 SGDLS and CDR2 YYNGEE. CDR3 size: 15 residues. CDR3: CASSPRGVVPGELFF. DNA for the CDR3: TGTGCCAGCAGCCCGAGAGGAGTGGTCCCCGGGGAGCTGTTTTTT.

The chain has TRBV4-1 and TRBJ2-3; 12 bases fit TRBD1. Germline assignment: CDR1 MGHRA and CDR2 YSYEKL. With 0 bases clipped from V and 4 bases from J, the junction kept 5 bases outside the gene matches. CDR3 length: 17 residues. The CDR3 bases are TGCGCCAGCAGCCAAGATGGGGACAGGGGGCAAGCAGATACGCAGTATTTT. It is translated as CASSQDGDRGQADTQYF.

The genes are TRBV5-1 and TRBJ2-7; 8 bases match TRBD1. J lost 4 bases, V lost 0 bases, and 3 bases had no gene match. Germline CDR1 is SGHRS and CDR2 is YFSETQ. The CDR3 runs to 14 residues. This CDR3 is CASSLGDRRYEQYF. For the CDR3, the DNA is TGCGCCAGCAGCTTGGGGGACAGGCGGTACGAGCAGTACTTC.

The chain recombines TRBV7-2 with TRBJ2-5; the D is unclear. The V end lost 5 bases, the J end lost 1 base, and 2 bases lay between the germline ends. This CDR3 has 11 amino acids. CDR1 SGHTA and CDR2 FQGNSA come from the germline V gene. CDR3 protein: CASSLQETQYF. CDR3 bases: TGTGCCAGCAGCCTCCAAGAGACCCAGTACTTC.

The chain combines TRBV27 with TRBJ2-7; 11 nucleotides align to TRBD2. Germline lookup yields CDR1 MNHEY and CDR2 SMNVEV (reference sequence). V shed 3 bases, J shed 5 bases, and the junction held 3 bases outside the gene matches. The CDR3 length is 14 residues. CDR3 DNA: TGTGCCAGCAGTTTGGGACTAGCGGTCGACGAGCAGTACTTC. Protein: CASSLGLAVDEQYF.

The rearrangement links TRBV19 to TRBJ2-2, with 10 bases identical to TRBD2. The junction had 4 bases not matched to a gene; V was cut back by 6 bases and J by 0 bases. The CDR3 loop spans 16 amino acids. Germline V gene data show CDR1 as LNHDA and CDR2 as SQIVND (reference sequence). CDR3 sequence reads: CASSPSGRSNTGELFF. CDR3 in DNA: TGTGCCAGTAGCCCTAGCGGGAGATCGAACACCGGGGAGCTGTTTTTT.

The rearrangement links TRBV29-1 to TRBJ2-7, with 7 positions matching TRBD1. The CDR3 is 14 residues long. Per the germline V gene, CDR1 is SQVTM and CDR2 is ANQGSEA. The junction had 11 bases not matched to a gene; V was cut back by 4 bases and J by 5 bases. CDR3 amino acids: CSVGPGTGVHEQYF. The CDR3 DNA is TGCAGCGTTGGGCCCGGAACAGGGGTCCACGAGCAGTACTTC.

The genes are TRBV7-2 and TRBJ2-1; D is unclear. Per the germline V gene, CDR1 is SGHTA and CDR2 is FQGNSA. V was pared by 4 bases and J by 4 bases, with 8 bases between. CDR3 size: 13 residues. The CDR3 sequence is CASSSLAYNEQFF. The DNA of the CDR3 is TGTGCCAGCAGCTCGCTGGCTTACAATGAGCAGTTCTTC. The entire variable domain, with the rest obtained from reference TRBV7-2 and TRBJ2-1, is as follows: GAGVSQSPSNKVTEKGKDVELRCDPISGHTALYWYRQSLGQGLEFLIYFQGNSAPDKSGLPSDRFSAERTGGSVSTLTIQRTQQEDSAVYLCASSSLAYNEQFFGPGTRLTVL.

The V and J genes are TRBV19 and TRBJ1-4; D ambiguous. Germline V gene lookup returns CDR1 LNHDA and CDR2 SQIVND (reference sequence). V dropped 3 bases and J dropped 7 bases, with 12 bases sitting between them. The length of the CDR3 is 14 residues. This CDR3 is CASSIEDVREKLFF. CDR3 nucleotides: TGTGCCAGTAGTATTGAGGATGTGCGTGAAAAACTGTTTTTT.

This clone was detected only a few times. This rearrangement joins TRBV15 to TRBJ2-7, with 9 bases fitting TRBD2. The V gene's germline CDR1 is LNHNV and CDR2 YYDKDF (reference sequence). Trimming removed 5 bases from V and 3 bases from J; junction bases left unmatched: 5. This CDR3 spans 14 amino acids. The CDR3: CATSPRLADYEQYF. CDR3 nucleotide sequence: TGTGCCACCAGCCCAAGACTAGCGGACTACGAGCAGTACTTC.

CDR3 sequence reads: CASFLDVVNTEAFF. The CDR3 DNA sequence: TGTGCCAGCTTTCTCGACGTGGTGAACACTGAAGCTTTCTTT. The chain has TRBV6-5 and TRBJ1-1; D remains ambiguous. The CDR3 is 14 residues long. Germline CDR1 MNHEY, CDR2 SVGAGI. V lost 8 bases to trimming and J lost 0 bases, with 13 bases between them.

V usage is TRBV6-6 and J usage is TRBJ2-7; 9 nucleotides line up with TRBD2. The junction had 6 bases not matched to a gene; V was cut back by 6 bases and J by 6 bases. Germline V gene data show CDR1 as MNHNY and CDR2 as SVGAGI (reference sequence). The CDR3 contains 13 residues. In DNA form, the CDR3 reads TGTGCCAGCAGCTCACTAGCGGGTTTCGAGCAGTACTTC. Translation gives CASSSLAGFEQYF.

The chain joins TRBV28 to TRBJ2-7, with 8 bases aligning to TRBD2. CDR1 is MDHEN and CDR2 is SYDVKM in the germline V gene. V shed 4 bases and J 3 bases; nucleotides not matched to a gene: 8. The CDR3 consists of 15 residues. CDR3 loop: CASSSHSGNYYEQYF. The CDR3 DNA is TGTGCCAGCAGTTCCCATAGCGGGAATTACTACGAGCAGTACTTC. The complete variable domain, with remaining parts taken from reference TRBV28 and TRBJ2-7, reads DVKVTQSSRYLVKRTGEKVFLECVQDMDHENMFWYRQDPGLGLRLIYFSYDVKMKEKGDIPEGYSVSREKKERFSLILESASTNQTSMYLCASSSHSGNYYEQYFGPGTRLTVT.

The chain couples TRBV7-9 to TRBJ2-3, with 7 bases that match TRBD1. The germline gives CDR1 SEHNR, CDR2 FQNEAQ (reference sequence). The trim removed 5 bases at V and 0 bases at J, leaving 8 bases unmatched. This CDR3 contains 16 residues. The CDR3 here is CASSATGQSSTDTQYF. The CDR3 DNA sequence: TGTGCCAGCAGCGCCACGGGACAGTCTAGCACAGATACGCAGTATTTT.

This sequence joins TRBV4-1 and TRBJ2-7; no clear D. The CDR3 sequence is 15 residues long. V lost 1 base and J lost 6, with 16 bases in between. CDR1 and CDR2 (germline): MGHRA, YSYEKL. The CDR3 bases are TGCGCCAGCAGCCAAGGTGGCATTTTCGTCACCGAGCAGTACTTC. This codes for CASSQGGIFVTEQYF.

The V call is TRBV25-1, the J call TRBJ2-3, with a weak D call TRBD1 (6 bases). Germline V CDR1 and CDR2: MGHDK, SYGVNS. Trimming took 1 base from V and 1 from J, leaving 9 bases between them. The length of the CDR3 is 15 residues. Here the CDR3 reads CASSEFRQGTDTQYF. In DNA form, the CDR3 reads TGTGCCAGCAGTGAATTCCGACAGGGCACAGATACGCAGTATTTT.

The chain recombines TRBV9 with TRBJ1-3; no clear D. V was pared by 4 bases and J by 0 bases, with 11 bases between. Per the germline V gene, CDR1 is SGDLS and CDR2 is YYNGEE. The CDR3 extends over 15 amino acids. The CDR3 DNA reads TGTGCCAGCAGCCCCCTCCGGGACTCTGGAAACACCATATATTTT. Protein product: CASSPLRDSGNTIYF.

The V gene is TRBV30, the J gene TRBJ2-1; the D is unclear. Trimming pared 0 bases from V and 7 bases from J, leaving 7 bases between. The CDR3 is 12 residues long. Germline lookup yields CDR1 GTSNPN and CDR2 SVGIG (reference sequence). The CDR3 DNA is TGTGCCTGGAGTGTATCCGGTAATGAGCAGTTCTTC. It translates to CAWSVSGNEQFF.